The rows below give T cell receptor beta chains drawn from one sample of a study of OX40 agonist ivuxolimab in advanced cancers. Only in-frame clones appear in the TCRdb table, and some are missing; sequencing was by immunoSEQ multiplex PCR. The sample shows tens of thousands of clones, approximately 95% of them seen only once. The sequencing used CD4+ or CD8+ T cells sorted from blood, collected in a trial of the OX40 agonist ivuxolimab. These receptors all come from an adult with an advanced solid tumor such as melanoma, head and neck, liver or kidney cancer. CDR3s leave out the opening cysteine and the closing phenylalanine or tryptophan. The order of the fields is J gene, V gene, CDR3 protein.

j_gene: TRBJ2-3
v_gene: TRBV28
CDR3aa: ASSPLETDTQY

j_gene: TRBJ2-1
v_gene: TRBV11-3
CDR3aa: ASSRTSGSSYNEQF

j_gene: TRBJ1-2
v_gene: TRBV13
CDR3aa: ASSLSGPRYGYT

j_gene: TRBJ1-4
v_gene: TRBV13
CDR3aa: ATKDGLNEKLF

j_gene: TRBJ2-3
v_gene: TRBV11-3
CDR3aa: ASSPRQGPEIDTQY

j_gene: TRBJ1-2
v_gene: TRBV15
CDR3aa: ATHPRDRGSNPYGYT

j_gene: TRBJ2-7
v_gene: TRBV11-2
CDR3aa: ASSLMASGSFYEQY

j_gene: TRBJ1-2
v_gene: TRBV10-3
CDR3aa: AISGGERHYGYT

j_gene: TRBJ2-1
v_gene: TRBV9
CDR3aa: ASSPSAGRNEQF

j_gene: TRBJ2-1
v_gene: TRBV10-2
CDR3aa: ASRLAGVFRLANEQF